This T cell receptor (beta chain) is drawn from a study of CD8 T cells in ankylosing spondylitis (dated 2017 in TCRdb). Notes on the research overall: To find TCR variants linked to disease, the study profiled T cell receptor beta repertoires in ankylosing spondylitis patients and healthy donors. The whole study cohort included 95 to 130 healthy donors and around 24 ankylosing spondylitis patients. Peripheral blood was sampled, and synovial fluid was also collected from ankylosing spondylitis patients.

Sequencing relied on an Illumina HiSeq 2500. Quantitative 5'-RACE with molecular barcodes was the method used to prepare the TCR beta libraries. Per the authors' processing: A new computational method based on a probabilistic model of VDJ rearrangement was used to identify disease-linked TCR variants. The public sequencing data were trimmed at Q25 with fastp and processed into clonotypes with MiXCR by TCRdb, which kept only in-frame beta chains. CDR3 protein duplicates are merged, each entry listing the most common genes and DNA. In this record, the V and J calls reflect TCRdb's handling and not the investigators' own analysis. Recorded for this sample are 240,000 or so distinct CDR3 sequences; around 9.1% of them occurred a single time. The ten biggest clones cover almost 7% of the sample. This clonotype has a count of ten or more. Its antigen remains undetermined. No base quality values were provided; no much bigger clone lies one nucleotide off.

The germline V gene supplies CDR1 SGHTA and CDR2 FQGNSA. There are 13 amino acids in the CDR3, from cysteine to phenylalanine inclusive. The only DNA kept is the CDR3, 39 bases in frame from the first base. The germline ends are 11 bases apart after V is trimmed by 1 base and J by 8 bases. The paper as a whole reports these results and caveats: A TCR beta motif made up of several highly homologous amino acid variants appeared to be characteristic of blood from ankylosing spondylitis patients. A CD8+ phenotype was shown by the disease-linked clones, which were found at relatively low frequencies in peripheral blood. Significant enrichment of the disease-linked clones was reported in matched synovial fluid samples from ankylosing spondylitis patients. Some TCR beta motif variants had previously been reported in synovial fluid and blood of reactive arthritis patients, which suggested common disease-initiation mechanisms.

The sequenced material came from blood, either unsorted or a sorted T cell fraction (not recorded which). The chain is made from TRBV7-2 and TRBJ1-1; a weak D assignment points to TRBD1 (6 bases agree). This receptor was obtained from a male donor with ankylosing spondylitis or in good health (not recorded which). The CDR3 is CASSLGPGQEAFF. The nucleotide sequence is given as TGTGCCAGCAGCTTAGGGCCCGGACAGGAAGCTTTCTTT.